This TCR beta chain was obtained from a study of CD8 T cells in Susac syndrome. An amount of RNA that ranged from about 0.45 to 1 ug was reverse transcribed with random hexamers. TCR beta CDR3 was amplified by immunoSEQ covering 54 Vbeta and 13 Jbeta. TCRdb ran MiXCR on the immunoSEQ multiplex PCR reads and lists one entry per CDR3 protein. Here the sample spans more than 85,000 distinct CDR3 sequences, around 94% being singletons. Sequencing of TCR beta was undertaken in CD8+ and CD4+ T cells derived from blood. V was pared by 5 bases and J by 1 base, with 4 bases of the junction left unmatched. This CDR3 comprises 15 residues. Germline V gene sequence: CDR1 GTSNPN, CDR2 SVGIG (reference sequence).

Sequences were obtained from CD4+ T cells from PBMCs. V gene TRBV30 combines with J gene TRBJ1-5; 11 nucleotides match TRBD1. The source of this sequence is a human donor with Susac syndrome. The CDR3 bases are TGTGCCTGGGGACAGGGGGCCGGAAGCAATCAGCCCCAGCATTTT. Translated, it gives CAWGQGAGSNQPQHF.